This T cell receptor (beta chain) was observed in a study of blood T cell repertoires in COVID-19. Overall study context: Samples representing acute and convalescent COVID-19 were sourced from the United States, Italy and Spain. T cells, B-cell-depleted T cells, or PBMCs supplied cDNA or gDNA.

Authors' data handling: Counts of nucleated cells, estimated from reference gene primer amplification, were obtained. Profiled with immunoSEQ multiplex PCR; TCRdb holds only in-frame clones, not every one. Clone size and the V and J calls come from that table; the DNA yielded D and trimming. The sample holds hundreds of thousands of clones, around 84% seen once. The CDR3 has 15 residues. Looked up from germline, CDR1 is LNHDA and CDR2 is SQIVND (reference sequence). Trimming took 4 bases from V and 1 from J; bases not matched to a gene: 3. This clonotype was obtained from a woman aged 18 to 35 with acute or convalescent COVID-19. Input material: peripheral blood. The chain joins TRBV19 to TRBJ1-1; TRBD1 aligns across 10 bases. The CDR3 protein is CASSRDRGGNTEAFF. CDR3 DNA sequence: TGTGCCAGTAGTAGGGACAGGGGAGGGAACACTGAAGCTTTCTTT.